The next 31 T cell receptor beta chains were all read from a single sample in a study of T cell responses to AZD1222 COVID-19 vaccine. The protocol was immunoSEQ multiplex PCR, while the TCRdb copy is restricted to in-frame clones and leaves out a portion. The sample contains roughly 120,000 clones, around 86% of which appear only once. The source was peripheral blood, collected on day 0 of AZD1222 vaccination. These receptor sequences come from an adult in good health.

The chain couples TRBV19 to TRBJ1-5, with 9 bases that match TRBD1. The CDR3 sequence is 16 residues long. Germline V lookup: CDR1 LNHDA, CDR2 SQIVND (reference sequence). Losses at the gene ends were 6 bases for V and 4 bases for J; bases not matched to a gene: 10. The CDR3 DNA sequence: TGTGCCAGTAGCACTGGGACAGGGTGGGGAAATCAGCCCCAGCATTTT. Encoded protein: CASSTGTGWGNQPQHF.

The chain is built from TRBV4-2 and TRBJ2-5; D might be TRBD1 (6 bases). The CDR3 has 15 amino acids. Germline V CDR1 and CDR2: LGHNA, YNFKEQ. Trimming cost V 0 bases and J 5 bases, with 13 bases left between them. Here the CDR3 DNA reads TGTGCCAGCAGCCAAGAGGGACAAAGAAGGGAGACCCAGTACTTC. Protein product: CASSQEGQRRETQYF.

J is TRBJ2-3 and V is TRBV7-9; 7 bases line up with TRBD1. V shed 8 bases and J 0 bases; nucleotides not matched to a gene: 8. The germline V gene has CDR1 SEHNR and CDR2 FQNEAQ (reference sequence). The CDR3 consists of 15 residues. The CDR3 bases are TGTGCCAGCGGGACCGGGACAGTTAGCACAGATACGCAGTATTTT. It codes for CASGTGTVSTDTQYF.

The V call is TRBV30, the J call TRBJ2-5, with D possibly being TRBD1 or TRBD2 (5 bases each). Trimming cost V 2 bases and J 5 bases, with 15 bases left between them. This CDR3 is built from 14 residues. CDR1 GTSNPN and CDR2 SVGIG come from the germline V gene (reference sequence). The CDR3, as DNA: TGTGCCTGGAGTCGTGGGGACCCGGCGGAGACCCAGTACTTC. This sequence encodes CAWSRGDPAETQYF.

In the case of this clone: One junction end disagrees with the germline gene, perhaps due to a read error. V usage is TRBV7-9 and J usage is TRBJ1-3; D ambiguous. Germline lookup yields CDR1 SEHNR and CDR2 FQNEAQ (reference sequence). The CDR3 contains 12 residues. DNA for the CDR3: TGTGCCAGCAGCACCGATGGGTGGGGATGGGTCTTT. It encodes CASSTDGWGWVF.

This chain joins TRBV5-1 and TRBJ1-2; D is perhaps TRBD1 (6 bases). The CDR3 is 14 residues long. The V gene lost 2 bases and the J gene lost 7 bases, with 15 bases spanning the gap. Germline CDR1 reads SGHRS; CDR2 reads YFSETQ. The chain's CDR3 is CASSLPGGGSGYTF. The CDR3 bases are TGCGCCAGCAGCTTACCCGGGGGCGGCTCTGGCTACACCTTC.

The gene calls are TRBV6-2 or TRBV6-3 and TRBJ2-1, with D possibly TRBD1 on 6 matching bases. Per germline, CDR1 MNHEY and CDR2 SVGEGT. The CDR3 has 15 amino acids. Trimming cost V 6 bases and J 6 bases, with 18 bases left between them. In DNA form, the CDR3 reads TGTGCCAGCAGCCTAGACAGGACTTACATCAATGAGCAGTTCTTC. This encodes CASSLDRTYINEQFF.

This clone showed up just a few times. The V gene is TRBV5-6, the J gene TRBJ2-1; D unresolved. V shed 3 bases and J shed 4 bases, with 14 bases lying between them. This CDR3 comprises 15 residues. The germline V gene has CDR1 SGHDT and CDR2 YYEEEE. The CDR3 DNA sequence: TGTGCCAGCAGCTCACCGGGTCAGATGTACAATGAGCAGTTCTTC. Encoded protein: CASSSPGQMYNEQFF.

V and J are TRBV27 and TRBJ2-2; D is ambiguous. This CDR3 is built from 15 residues. The germline V gene has CDR1 MNHEY and CDR2 SMNVEV (reference sequence). V lost 2 bases and J 0 bases, leaving 7 bases between the germline ends. Written as DNA, the CDR3 is TGTGCCAGCAGTTTACTGTACGCGAACACCGGGGAGCTGTTTTTT. This sequence encodes CASSLLYANTGELFF.

The CDR3 here is CACPGTDNYGYTF. CDR3 nucleotide sequence: TGTGCCTGCCCCGGGACAGATAACTATGGCTACACCTTC. This rearrangement joins TRBV28 to TRBJ1-2; TRBD1 matches at 7 bases. CDR1 is MDHEN, CDR2 SYDVKM, per germline. This CDR3 has 13 residues. V dropped 11 bases and J dropped 1; count of bases not matched to a gene: 7.

This clone showed up just once. The chain links TRBV2 to TRBJ2-3; D possibly corresponds to TRBD2 (5 bases). The V end was cut by 5 bases, the J end by 3 bases, with 9 bases between. The CDR3 runs to 13 residues. Germline CDR1 is SNHLY and CDR2 is FYNNEI. CDR3 nucleotides: TGTGCCAGCAGTCGAAGGGAGACAGATACGCAGTATTTT. Translation: CASSRRETDTQYF.

The chain recombines TRBV2 with TRBJ1-5; no firm D call. There are 14 residues in the CDR3. Deletions cut 4 bases from V and 3 bases from J, with 10 bases between. The germline CDR1 and CDR2 sequences are SNHLY and FYNNEI. The CDR3 DNA is TGTGCCAGCAGTGCATCCAACCCCAATCAGCCCCAGCATTTT. The encoded protein is CASSASNPNQPQHF.

Comment on this clone: The junction departs from germline at one end; a sequencing error may be responsible. This chain links TRBV18 with TRBJ2-1; 11 bases fit TRBD1. There are 15 residues in the CDR3. Germline CDR1 KGHSH, CDR2 LQKENI. The CDR3 region has the DNA TGTGCCAGCTCACTAGGACAGGGGGCCGGCAATGGGCAGTTCTTC. Its protein is CASSLGQGAGNGQFF.

The gene calls are TRBV27 and TRBJ2-2; D call uncertain. CDR3 length: 12 residues. Germline-derived CDR1 and CDR2 are MNHEY and SMNVEV (reference sequence). V was pared by 5 bases and J by 4 bases, with 5 bases between. This chain's CDR3 is CASSRGTGELFF. DNA for the CDR3: TGTGCCAGCAGTCGCGGCACCGGGGAGCTGTTTTTT.

The chain is built from TRBV7-9 and TRBJ2-1; TRBD2 matches 11 bases. The CDR3 has 15 amino acids. Germline CDR1 and CDR2: SEHNR and FQNEAQ (reference sequence). The V segment lost 5 bases and the J segment 4 bases; nucleotides outside the gene matches: 4. This CDR3 is CASSLGTSGYNEQFF. The DNA for the CDR3 is TGTGCCAGCAGCCTTGGGACTAGCGGATACAATGAGCAGTTCTTC.

This chain's CDR3 is CAWSMAGDNQPQHF. DNA for the CDR3: TGTGCCTGGAGTATGGCTGGGGACAATCAGCCCCAGCATTTT. This chain connects TRBV30 to TRBJ1-5; no definite D call. The CDR3 runs to 14 residues. Trimming cost V 2 bases and J 3 bases, with 11 bases left between them. Germline V gene sequence: CDR1 GTSNPN, CDR2 SVGIG (reference sequence).

The V gene is TRBV14, the J gene TRBJ2-2; D is unclear. Per germline, CDR1 SGHDN and CDR2 FVKESK. V dropped 1 base and J dropped 1 base, with 7 bases sitting between them. The CDR3 runs to 15 residues. The CDR3 is CASSQGNRNTGELFF. The CDR3 DNA follows: TGTGCCAGCAGCCAAGGCAACAGGAACACCGGGGAGCTGTTTTTT.

V and J are TRBV6-5 and TRBJ1-1, with D perhaps TRBD1 (6 bases). The ends were cut back, 4 bases at V and 4 bases at J, with 16 bases in the middle. CDR1 MNHEY and CDR2 SVGAGI come from the germline V gene. The CDR3 extends over 15 amino acids. The CDR3 loop reads CASSFRGGLGTEAFF. DNA of the CDR3: TGTGCCAGCAGTTTCCGGGGGGGGCTGGGCACTGAAGCTTTCTTT.

This clone has a single count. V gene TRBV29-1 combines with J gene TRBJ2-1; the D gene is possibly TRBD2 (6 bases). V lost 5 bases, J lost 14 bases, and 22 bases lay in between. Germline CDR1 reads SQVTM; CDR2 reads ANQGSEA. This CDR3 is built from 13 residues. As DNA, the CDR3 is TGCAGCGTTAGAGTGCAGGAGGGCATGAAGAAGTTCTTC. Amino acids: CSVRVQEGMKKFF.

V and J are TRBV5-4 and TRBJ1-1; D is possibly TRBD1 (6 bases). The germline V gene encodes CDR1 SGHNT and CDR2 YYREEE (reference sequence). The CDR3 length is 15 residues. Trimming took 3 bases from V and 6 from J, leaving 18 bases between them. The CDR3 DNA is TGTGCCAGCAGCTCAACCCGTTCCGGGGGCGCTGAAGCTTTCTTT. The encoded protein is CASSSTRSGGAEAFF.

This chain uses TRBV11-3 with TRBJ2-3; the match to TRBD1 covers 11 bases. The V segment lost 4 bases and the J segment 3 bases; nucleotides outside the gene matches: 6. Germline assignment: CDR1 SGHNT and CDR2 YENEEA. The CDR3 is 16 amino acids. CDR3 loop: CASSSTGTGGTDTQYF. Written as DNA, the CDR3 is TGTGCCAGCAGCTCTACCGGGACAGGGGGTACAGATACGCAGTATTTT.

V gene TRBV28 combines with J gene TRBJ2-3; 9 bases match TRBD2. Germline V gives CDR1 MDHEN, CDR2 SYDVKM. The trim removed 6 bases at V and 6 bases at J, leaving 10 bases unmatched. The CDR3 runs 15 residues. The chain's CDR3 is CASRPSGNPRDTQYF. For the CDR3, the DNA is TGTGCCAGCAGGCCTAGCGGGAACCCACGGGATACGCAGTATTTT. Full variable domain (missing parts from reference TRBV28 and TRBJ2-3): DVKVTQSSRYLVKRTGEKVFLECVQDMDHENMFWYRQDPGLGLRLIYFSYDVKMKEKGDIPEGYSVSREKKERFSLILESASTNQTSMYLCASRPSGNPRDTQYFGPGTRLTVL.

The rearrangement joins TRBV5-6 to TRBJ2-1; TRBD1 matches 7 bases. Per the germline V gene, CDR1 is SGHDT and CDR2 is YYEEEE. V lost 5 bases, J lost 1 base, and 6 bases stayed unmatched. The CDR3 is made up of 15 amino acids. The CDR3 is CASSRDRGSYNEQFF. The CDR3 region has the DNA TGTGCCAGCAGTAGGGACAGAGGGTCCTACAATGAGCAGTTCTTC.

The V gene is TRBV5-1, the J gene TRBJ2-2, with no clear D. The CDR3 spans 15 residues. V gave up 2 bases and J gave up 5 bases, with 13 bases separating them. Germline assignment: CDR1 SGHRS and CDR2 YFSETQ. Here the CDR3 DNA reads TGCGCCAGCAGCTTTGGACCATCGTGGACCGGGGAGCTGTTTTTT. As protein: CASSFGPSWTGELFF.

In DNA, the CDR3 is TGTGCCAGCAGCTTAGGTTGGGGTAGGCAAGAGACCCAGTACTTC. It specifies CASSLGWGRQETQYF. The chain uses TRBV7-8 and TRBJ2-5; D is unclear. From germline, CDR1 is SGHVS and CDR2 FQNEAQ. This CDR3 has 15 residues. V dropped 1 base and J dropped 2 bases, with 11 bases sitting between them.

The chain employs TRBV11-3 and TRBJ2-7, with D unclear. This CDR3 is 14 amino acids long. In germline, CDR1 is SGHNT, CDR2 YENEEA. V was cut by 5 bases and J by 2 bases, with 13 bases left in between. In DNA, the CDR3 is TGTGCCAGCAGCCCCGGATCGGGCGCCTACGAGCAGTACTTC. Encoded protein: CASSPGSGAYEQYF.

The CDR3 bases are TGTGCCAGCAGTTTTCCCACCGGGGAGCTGTTTTTT. Translation: CASSFPTGELFF. The V and J genes are TRBV27 and TRBJ2-2; D gene ambiguous. The V end was cut by 3 bases, the J end by 4 bases, with 3 bases between. Germline V gives CDR1 MNHEY, CDR2 SMNVEV (reference sequence). This CDR3 spans 12 amino acids.

The V gene is TRBV25-1, the J gene TRBJ2-7; 7 positions match TRBD2. This CDR3 spans 15 amino acids. V shed 4 bases and J 3 bases; nucleotides not matched to a gene: 9. Germline CDR1 and CDR2: MGHDK and SYGVNS. The CDR3 bases are TGTGCCAGCAGTGTCTTAGCGGGTGGTAACTACGAGCAGTACTTC. This translates into CASSVLAGGNYEQYF.

The rearrangement uses TRBV19 and TRBJ1-2, with a weak D call TRBD1 (6 bases). CDR1 and CDR2 from the germline V gene are LNHDA and SQIVND (reference sequence). The V end was cut by 2 bases, the J end by 0 bases, with 7 bases between. The CDR3 has 14 residues. The CDR3 coding sequence is TGTGCCAGTAGTATACAGGGGCCTAACTATGGCTACACCTTC. It is translated as CASSIQGPNYGYTF.

The V gene is TRBV6-5, the J gene TRBJ2-3, with D perhaps TRBD2 (5 bases). Germline CDR1 reads MNHEY; CDR2 reads SVGAGI. Trimming took 0 bases from V and 2 from J, leaving 9 bases between them. The length of the CDR3 is 15 residues. The CDR3 here is CASSYSRVDTDTQYF. CDR3 nucleotides: TGTGCCAGCAGTTACTCGAGGGTAGACACAGATACGCAGTATTTT.

This rearrangement joins TRBV19 to TRBJ2-1, with unresolved D. Germline-derived CDR1 and CDR2 are LNHDA and SQIVND (reference sequence). Trimming removed 6 bases from V and 0 bases from J, with 15 bases in between. The CDR3 contains 16 residues. CDR3 DNA sequence: TGTGCCAGTAGCCCCGCCGTCAGGAGCTCCTACAATGAGCAGTTCTTC. It encodes CASSPAVRSSYNEQFF.